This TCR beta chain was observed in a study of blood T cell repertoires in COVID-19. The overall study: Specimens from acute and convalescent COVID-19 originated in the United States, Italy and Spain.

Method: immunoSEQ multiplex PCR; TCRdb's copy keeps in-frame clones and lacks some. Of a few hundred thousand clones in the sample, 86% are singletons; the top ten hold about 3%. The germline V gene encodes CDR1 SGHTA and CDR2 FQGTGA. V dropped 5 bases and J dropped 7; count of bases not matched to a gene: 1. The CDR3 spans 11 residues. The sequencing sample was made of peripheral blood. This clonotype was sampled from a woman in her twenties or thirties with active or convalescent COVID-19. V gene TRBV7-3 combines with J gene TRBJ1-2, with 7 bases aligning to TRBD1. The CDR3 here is CASSAGGGYTF. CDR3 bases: TGTGCCAGCAGCGCAGGGGGTGGCTACACCTTC.